What follows are 22 T cell receptor beta chains derived from one specimen sequenced in a study of T cell responses to AZD1222 COVID-19 vaccine. Here immunoSEQ multiplex PCR was the method, and the copy in TCRdb shows in-frame clones only, minus some. The top ten clones hold around 1.6% of a sample with roughly 200,000 clones, roughly nine tenths of them seen once. Here the sequenced sample was peripheral blood, taken 28 days after the second AZD1222 dose. The receptors were sampled from an adult who received the AZD1222 COVID-19 vaccine.

V is TRBV14 and J is TRBJ2-1, with a tentative D call TRBD2 (6 bases). V was cut by 6 bases and J by 10 bases, with 22 bases left in between. This CDR3 region has 15 residues. In germline, CDR1 is SGHDN, CDR2 FVKESK. The CDR3 loop reads CASSASWGLFIEQFF. CDR3 DNA: TGTGCCAGCAGTGCATCTTGGGGACTCTTCATCGAGCAGTTCTTC.

This clone appeared a few times. The CDR3 loop is CSVVRLAGDYEQFF. The CDR3, as DNA: TGCAGCGTTGTGAGACTAGCGGGAGATTATGAGCAGTTCTTC. J is TRBJ2-1 and V is TRBV29-1; 12 bases fit TRBD2. Germline V gene data show CDR1 as SQVTM and CDR2 as ANQGSEA. The CDR3 loop spans 14 amino acids. The junction had 6 bases not matched to a gene; V was cut back by 4 bases and J by 8 bases.

The chain is built from TRBV5-1 and TRBJ1-1; TRBD1 matches 8 bases. After removal of 2 bases from V and 5 bases from J, the junction contained 14 bases not matched to a gene. This CDR3 has 17 residues. Looked up from germline, CDR1 is SGHRS and CDR2 is YFSETQ. The DNA for the CDR3 is TGCGCCAGCAGCTTCGAGACAGGGGCGATTGGGCTGACTGAAGCTTTCTTT. This translates into CASSFETGAIGLTEAFF.

The rearrangement links TRBV19 to TRBJ1-1, with 9 positions matching TRBD1. The V gene end was trimmed by 5 bases and the J gene end by 6 bases; junction bases not matched to a gene: 7. The germline V gene encodes CDR1 LNHDA and CDR2 SQIVND (reference sequence). CDR3 length: 14 residues. The CDR3 here is CASSSTGGRPEAFF. In DNA, the CDR3 is TGTGCCAGTAGTTCCACAGGGGGCAGACCTGAAGCTTTCTTT.

The chain is built from TRBV28 and TRBJ2-7; no definite D call. The CDR3 is made up of 12 amino acids. Germline CDR1 is MDHEN and CDR2 is SYDVKM. Between the trimmed V and J ends, which lost 6 bases and 0 bases, there was a span of 6 bases. The CDR3 loop reads CASSYTSYEQYF. For the CDR3, the DNA is TGTGCCAGCAGCTATACCTCCTACGAGCAGTACTTC. The whole variable domain, remainder taken from reference TRBV28 and TRBJ2-7, is DVKVTQSSRYLVKRTGEKVFLECVQDMDHENMFWYRQDPGLGLRLIYFSYDVKMKEKGDIPEGYSVSREKKERFSLILESASTNQTSMYLCASSYTSYEQYFGPGTRLTVT.

The chain recombines TRBV7-3 with TRBJ2-2; 7 bases align to TRBD2. This CDR3 region has 16 residues. V shed 7 bases, J shed 1 base, and the junction held 9 bases outside the gene matches. Germline assignment: CDR1 SGHTA and CDR2 FQGTGA. The CDR3 spells CASNRVGGRNTGELFF. In DNA, the CDR3 is TGTGCCAGCAATCGGGTAGGCGGGAGGAACACCGGGGAGCTGTTTTTT.

The chain is built from TRBV7-6 and TRBJ2-1; 14 positions match TRBD2. V shed 5 bases, J shed 2 bases, and the junction held 11 bases outside the gene matches. CDR3 length: 19 amino acids. Germline values: CDR1 SGHVS, CDR2 FNYEAQ. CDR3 residues: CASSLATSGRGWTYNEQFF. The CDR3 DNA sequence: TGTGCCAGCAGCCTCGCGACTAGCGGGAGGGGCTGGACCTACAATGAGCAGTTCTTC.

J is TRBJ2-1 and V is TRBV4-2; 7 bases agree with TRBD2. From germline, CDR1 is LGHNA and CDR2 YNFKEQ. The length of the CDR3 is 14 residues. J gave up 7 bases and V 5 bases, and 8 bases lay outside the gene matches. CDR3 loop: CASSRSGAGNEQFF. The CDR3 DNA sequence: TGTGCCAGCAGCAGGTCGGGAGCGGGGAATGAGCAGTTCTTC.

The chain carries TRBV2 and TRBJ2-1; 12 bases agree with TRBD2. J lost 10 bases, V lost 6 bases, and 13 bases had no gene match. The CDR3 is 16 residues long. CDR1 is SNHLY and CDR2 is FYNNEI in the germline V gene. In nucleotides, the CDR3 is TGTGCCAGCAGGGAACTGCTAGCGGGGGGGCCCGGCGAGCAGTTCTTC. This codes for CASRELLAGGPGEQFF.

This rearrangement joins TRBV5-1 to TRBJ2-7, with 8 bases lining up with TRBD2. The V segment lost 5 bases and the J segment 1 base; nucleotides outside the gene matches: 5. CDR1 is SGHRS, CDR2 YFSETQ, per germline. This CDR3 has 14 amino acids. In nucleotides, the CDR3 is TGCGCCAGCAGTAAGCGGGAGCGGTCCTACGAGCAGTACTTC. Protein product: CASSKRERSYEQYF.

The rearrangement joins TRBV2 to TRBJ1-5; D is possibly TRBD1 (6 bases). The CDR3 covers 14 residues. Per the germline V gene, CDR1 is SNHLY and CDR2 is FYNNEI. V gave up 3 bases and J gave up 3 bases, with 9 bases separating them. The CDR3 DNA follows: TGTGCCAGCAGTGATGGACAGATCAATCAGCCCCAGCATTTT. It translates to CASSDGQINQPQHF.

V usage is TRBV12-5 and J usage is TRBJ2-1, with TRBD1 matching over 7 bases. Germline V gives CDR1 LGHNT, CDR2 FRNRAP. The CDR3 totals 15 residues. V shed 5 bases, J shed 3 bases, and the junction held 7 bases outside the gene matches. The CDR3 sequence is CASGLRDSNYNEQFF. The CDR3, as DNA: TGTGCTAGTGGTCTAAGGGACAGTAACTACAATGAGCAGTTCTTC.

The chain carries TRBV9 and TRBJ1-2; TRBD1 aligns across 11 bases. Looked up from germline, CDR1 is SGDLS and CDR2 is YYNGEE. The CDR3 is 16 residues long. After removal of 4 bases from V and 4 bases from J, the junction contained 9 bases not matched to a gene. The CDR3 sequence: CASSTRTGGAGYGYTF. The DNA of the CDR3 is TGTGCCAGCAGCACCCGGACAGGGGGCGCAGGCTATGGCTACACCTTC.

V and J are TRBV18 and TRBJ2-7; D gene uncertain. Germline loops: CDR1 KGHSH, CDR2 LQKENI. The CDR3 runs to 15 residues. Trimming removed 4 bases from V and 5 bases from J, with 18 bases in between. The CDR3 DNA sequence: TGTGCCAGCTCACTATCGAGATTAGGTAGGGACGAGCAGTACTTC. It yields the protein CASSLSRLGRDEQYF.

The gene calls are TRBV5-6 and TRBJ2-3; D is unresolved. Germline V CDR1 and CDR2: SGHDT, YYEEEE. The CDR3 is made up of 11 amino acids. The ends were cut back, 3 bases at V and 2 bases at J, with 1 base in the middle. The CDR3 here is CASSSTDTQYF. DNA for the CDR3: TGTGCCAGCAGCTCCACAGATACGCAGTATTTT.

V usage is TRBV7-8 and J usage is TRBJ2-7, with D possibly called TRBD1 or TRBD2 (5 bases each). The CDR3 sequence is 15 residues long. Trimming took off 5 bases at V and 5 bases at J, with 19 bases between the two ends. Germline CDR1 SGHVS, CDR2 FQNEAQ. Here the CDR3 DNA reads TGTGCCAGCAGCCTCCCGGGGCCGCTTGGAGACGAGCAGTACTTC. Translated, it gives CASSLPGPLGDEQYF.

J is TRBJ2-1 and V is TRBV15; D perhaps matches TRBD1 (5 bases). This CDR3 region has 15 residues. CDR1 is LNHNV and CDR2 is YYDKDF in the germline V gene (reference sequence). V lost 2 bases, J lost 1 base, and 9 bases lay in between. The CDR3 DNA is TGTGCCACCAGCAGACAGGGTAGGTCCTACAATGAGCAGTTCTTC. Translating gives CATSRQGRSYNEQFF. Drawing the rest from reference TRBV15 and TRBJ2-1, the complete variable domain is DAMVIQNPRYQVTQFGKPVTLSCSQTLNHNVMYWYQQKSSQAPKLLFHYYDKDFNNEADTPDNFQSRRPNTSFCFLDIRSPGLGDTAMYLCATSRQGRSYNEQFFGPGTRLTVL.

The rearrangement links TRBV11-2 to TRBJ1-1; D possibly corresponds to TRBD1 (5 bases). This CDR3 has 12 residues. Germline V CDR1 and CDR2: SGHAT, FQNNGV. The V end was cut by 2 bases, the J end by 7 bases, with 8 bases between. The chain's CDR3 is CASSLRGDEAFF. The CDR3 bases are TGTGCCAGCAGCTTACGAGGGGATGAAGCTTTCTTT. The full variable domain, rest sourced from reference TRBV11-2 and TRBJ1-1, is EAGVAQSPRYKIIEKRQSVAFWCNPISGHATLYWYQQILGQGPKLLIQFQNNGVVDDSQLPKDRFSAERLKGVDSTLKIQPAKLEDSAVYLCASSLRGDEAFFGQGTRLTVV.

Turning to this clone: Additional DNA sequences in this sample encode the identical CDR3. The chain joins TRBV12-5 to TRBJ2-5; D is unresolved. This CDR3 has 12 residues. Trimming cost V 0 bases and J 5 bases, with 4 bases left between them. Germline V gives CDR1 LGHNT, CDR2 FRNRAP. This CDR3 reads CASGLVGETQYF. The CDR3 region has the DNA TGTGCTAGTGGTTTGGTGGGGGAGACCCAGTACTTC.

This rearrangement joins TRBV9 to TRBJ1-5; possible D gene TRBD1, 6 bases. There are 13 residues in the CDR3. The V end was cut by 3 bases, the J end by 9 bases, with 13 bases between. The germline V gene encodes CDR1 SGDLS and CDR2 YYNGEE. As DNA, the CDR3 is TGTGCCAGCAGCGCCCAACAGGGTCTGCCCCAGCATTTT. The encoded protein is CASSAQQGLPQHF.

This chain joins TRBV30 and TRBJ1-2; tentatively, D is TRBD1 (5 bases). Germline V gene data show CDR1 as GTSNPN and CDR2 as SVGIG (reference sequence). The germline V and J ends were trimmed by 1 base and 8 bases, with 17 bases remaining between them. CDR3 length equals 14 residues. The CDR3 reads CAWSGGTGHWGYTF. The DNA for the CDR3 is TGTGCCTGGAGTGGTGGGACTGGTCATTGGGGCTACACCTTC.

The chain has TRBV5-4 and TRBJ1-2; tentatively, D is TRBD1 (5 bases). Trimming removed 0 bases from V and 9 bases from J, with 12 bases in between. Germline V gives CDR1 SGHNT, CDR2 YYREEE (reference sequence). There are 13 residues in the CDR3. The CDR3 is CASSLVGEGSYTF. The CDR3 DNA follows: TGTGCCAGCAGCTTGGTAGGGGAAGGGAGCTACACCTTC.